Below are 32 T cell receptor beta chains sequenced from a single sample in a study of blood T cell repertoires in COVID-19. Sequencing was performed with immunoSEQ multiplex PCR; in TCRdb, only in-frame clones are kept and a portion is missing. The data show 300,000 to 450,000 clones, 88% seen once. The sample taken for sequencing was PBMCs or T cells enriched from blood (not recorded which). The receptors stem from a woman in her twenties or thirties who had been exposed to COVID-19.

This rearrangement joins TRBV29-1 to TRBJ2-1, with 9 positions matching TRBD1. The CDR3 sequence is 14 residues long. Germline-derived CDR1 and CDR2 are SQVTM and ANQGSEA. The CDR3 DNA follows: TGCAGTGATATAACAGGGGGCCTGCCCAATGAGCAGTTCTTC. This gives the protein CSDITGGLPNEQFF.

The chain has TRBV6-5 and TRBJ2-1; D call uncertain. Germline CDR1 MNHEY, CDR2 SVGAGI. The CDR3 runs 13 residues. V was pared by 6 bases and J by 10 bases, with 16 bases between. Written as DNA, the CDR3 is TGTGCCAGCAGGCACCCGAAGAGTCGGGAGCAGTTCTTC. Amino acids: CASRHPKSREQFF.

This sequence joins TRBV11-3 and TRBJ2-2; 7 bases map to TRBD2. V was pared by 1 base and J by 1 base, with 0 bases of the junction left unmatched. The CDR3 runs to 15 residues. Germline CDR1 SGHNT, CDR2 YENEEA. The CDR3 sequence: CASSLAGGNTGELFF. In DNA, the CDR3 is TGTGCCAGCAGCTTAGCGGGGGGGAACACCGGGGAGCTGTTTTTT.

V usage is TRBV19 and J usage is TRBJ2-7; weak D call: TRBD1 (6 bases). CDR1 is LNHDA and CDR2 is SQIVND in the germline V gene (reference sequence). The CDR3 has 14 amino acids. Trimming pared 6 bases from V and 2 bases from J, leaving 14 bases between. The CDR3 here is CASSFQGLTYEQYF. The CDR3 DNA sequence: TGTGCCAGTAGCTTTCAGGGGCTCACCTACGAGCAGTACTTC.

The gene calls are TRBV7-9 and TRBJ2-7; D is unresolved. CDR3 length: 12 amino acids. The germline CDR1 and CDR2 sequences are SEHNR and FQNEAQ (reference sequence). V was clipped by 3 bases and J by 6 bases, with 9 bases between them. This CDR3 is CASSLAVGEQYF. The CDR3 nucleotides read TGTGCCAGCAGCTTGGCGGTCGGCGAGCAGTACTTC.

This chain joins TRBV18 and TRBJ2-7; TRBD2 matches at 10 bases. After removal of 3 bases from V and 2 bases from J, the junction contained 1 base not matched to a gene. The germline CDR1 and CDR2 sequences are KGHSH and LQKENI. The CDR3 runs 14 residues. CDR3 in amino acids: CASSPLAGAYEQYF. As DNA, the CDR3 is TGTGCCAGCTCACCCCTAGCGGGGGCCTACGAGCAGTACTTC. Drawing the rest from reference TRBV18 and TRBJ2-7, the complete variable domain is NAGVMQNPRHLVRRRGQEARLRCSPMKGHSHVYWYRQLPEEGLKFMVYLQKENIIDESGMPKERFSAEFPKEGPSILRIQQVVRGDSAAYFCASSPLAGAYEQYFGPGTRLTVT.

The rearrangement links TRBV5-4 to TRBJ2-3; the D is unclear. The CDR3 has 17 amino acids. Trimming removed 6 bases from V and 5 bases from J, with 25 bases in between. Germline assignment: CDR1 SGHNT and CDR2 YYREEE (reference sequence). CDR3 coding DNA: TGTGCCAGCACCACCCATCCTCGGCCGGAGCTGAAAGATACGCAGTATTTT. This codes for CASTTHPRPELKDTQYF.

The CDR3 here is CASSNAGLPDTQYF. In nucleotides, the CDR3 is TGTGCCAGCTCGAACGCGGGACTACCAGATACGCAGTATTTT. This chain links TRBV27 with TRBJ2-3; 7 bases are a match to TRBD2. Trimming cost V 8 bases and J 4 bases; bases outside gene matches: 9. Germline V gene data show CDR1 as MNHEY and CDR2 as SMNVEV (reference sequence). There are 14 residues in the CDR3.

This chain uses TRBV7-2 with TRBJ1-3; a weak D match, TRBD1 (6 bases). Trimming cost V 0 bases and J 0 bases, with 12 bases left between them. CDR1 SGHTA and CDR2 FQGNSA come from the germline V gene. The CDR3 covers 17 residues. The CDR3 reads CASSLASGAISGNTIYF. The DNA of the CDR3 is TGTGCCAGCAGCTTAGCATCAGGGGCAATCTCTGGAAACACCATATATTTT.

The CDR3 loop reads CASSATGLSYEQYF. For the CDR3, the DNA is TGTGCCAGCAGCGCTACAGGGTTATCCTACGAGCAGTACTTC. This chain links TRBV13 with TRBJ2-7; D is perhaps TRBD1 (6 bases). Trimming took off 5 bases at V and 1 base at J, with 12 bases between the two ends. This CDR3 has 14 residues. Germline-derived CDR1 and CDR2 are PRHDT and FYEKMQ (reference sequence).

V usage is TRBV6-5 and J usage is TRBJ2-1; TRBD2 might be the D (5 bases). The V end was cut by 7 bases, the J end by 4 bases, with 17 bases between. Germline V gene data show CDR1 as MNHEY and CDR2 as SVGAGI. The CDR3 contains 15 residues. The CDR3 sequence: CASTREGPGYNEQFF. The CDR3 DNA follows: TGTGCCAGCACAAGAGAGGGCCCGGGGTACAATGAGCAGTTCTTC.

The chain uses TRBV5-6 and TRBJ2-2; TRBD1 aligns across 9 bases. From germline, CDR1 is SGHDT and CDR2 YYEEEE. V was clipped by 2 bases and J by 3 bases; unmatched bases: 8. The CDR3 spans 17 residues. CDR3 nucleotide sequence: TGTGCCAGCAGCTTAGACAGGGGGTCGATCGACACCGGGGAGCTGTTTTTT. Translating it yields CASSLDRGSIDTGELFF. The full variable domain, its missing parts supplied by reference TRBV5-6 and TRBJ2-2, is DAGVTQSPTHLIKTRGQQVTLRCSPKSGHDTVSWYQQALGQGPQFIFQYYEEEERQRGNFPDRFSGHQFPNYSSELNVNALLLGDSALYLCASSLDRGSIDTGELFFGEGSRLTVL.

The chain uses TRBV7-3 and TRBJ1-2; TRBD1 is a possible D gene (5 bases). Germline V lookup: CDR1 SGHTA, CDR2 FQGTGA. The ends were cut back, 2 bases at V and 5 bases at J, with 12 bases in the middle. This CDR3 region has 14 residues. The CDR3 DNA follows: TGTGCCAGCAGCTTAGATCAGGGAGGATATGGCTACACCTTC. This gives the protein CASSLDQGGYGYTF.

This chain links TRBV19 with TRBJ2-7, with TRBD2 matching 7 bases. CDR3 size: 15 residues. Trimming cost V 3 bases and J 5 bases; bases outside gene matches: 10. Germline CDR1 LNHDA, CDR2 SQIVND (reference sequence). The CDR3, as DNA: TGTGCCAGTAGTATGGTTGGGGGGAGGGGTCACGAGCAGTACTTC. Amino acids: CASSMVGGRGHEQYF.

The rearrangement joins TRBV18 to TRBJ2-3; 10 bases are a match to TRBD1. The germline CDR1 and CDR2 sequences are KGHSH and LQKENI. With 0 bases clipped from V and 6 bases from J, the junction kept 6 bases outside the gene matches. The CDR3 contains 16 residues. The CDR3 nucleotides read TGTGCCAGCTCACCACCGACCGGGACAGGGGAGGATACGCAGTATTTT. Its protein is CASSPPTGTGEDTQYF.

The chain has TRBV3-1 (or the pseudogene TRBV3-2) and TRBJ2-1, with TRBD2 identical over 10 bases. The trim removed 5 bases at V and 12 bases at J, leaving 16 bases unmatched. This CDR3 is built from 16 residues. Germline CDR1 LGHDT, CDR2 YNNKEL (reference sequence). This chain's CDR3 is CASSGIRTSGSQGQFF. CDR3 DNA: TGTGCCAGCAGCGGAATACGGACTAGCGGCAGCCAGGGGCAGTTCTTC.

The CDR3 spells CASSLALSYNEQFF. The CDR3 nucleotides are TGTGCCAGCAGCTTAGCTCTCTCCTACAATGAGCAGTTCTTC. The chain couples TRBV11-3 to TRBJ2-1; no reliable D call. CDR3 length: 14 amino acids. Germline values: CDR1 SGHNT, CDR2 YENEEA. V lost 1 base and J 0 bases, leaving 4 bases between the germline ends.

This sequence joins TRBV6-5 and TRBJ2-5, with 7 bases matching TRBD2. Germline V gene data show CDR1 as MNHEY and CDR2 as SVGAGI. Trimming at V came to 4 bases and at J to 14 bases, leaving 13 bases not matched to a gene. This CDR3 region has 13 residues. The CDR3: CASSSSLTSVVYF. CDR3 in DNA: TGTGCCAGCAGTTCGTCGCTTACTAGCGTTGTTTACTTC.

This clone was observed once. The chain uses TRBV19 and TRBJ1-6, with TRBD1 identical over 8 bases. The CDR3 extends over 14 amino acids. The junction had 1 base not matched to a gene; V was cut back by 1 base and J by 8 bases. Germline CDR1 LNHDA, CDR2 SQIVND (reference sequence). CDR3 region: CASSIGQGYSPLHF. In nucleotides, the CDR3 is TGTGCCAGTAGTATAGGACAGGGGTATTCACCCCTCCACTTT.

This clone was recorded only once. The rearrangement links TRBV13 to TRBJ2-7; 7 bases are a match to TRBD1. In germline, CDR1 is PRHDT, CDR2 FYEKMQ (reference sequence). Losses at the gene ends were 6 bases for V and 0 bases for J; bases not matched to a gene: 11. The CDR3 loop spans 16 amino acids. CDR3 in DNA: TGTGCCAGCAGTCCCCCCCCGGACAGGCCCTCCTACGAGCAGTACTTC. This translates into CASSPPPDRPSYEQYF.

Worth noting for this clone: Other DNA variants within this sample encode the same CDR3. The chain carries TRBV6-5 and TRBJ2-3; 10 positions agree with TRBD1. The V gene's germline CDR1 is MNHEY and CDR2 SVGAGI. The CDR3 is 15 residues long. The junction had 6 bases not matched to a gene; V was cut back by 6 bases and J by 3 bases. Written as DNA, the CDR3 is TGTGCCAGCAGCTCGCCGGGACAGGGGACAGATACGCAGTATTTT. Its protein product is CASSSPGQGTDTQYF.

The chain carries TRBV7-8 and TRBJ2-3; 10 bases are a match to TRBD1. V lost 6 bases, J lost 1 base, and 7 bases stayed unmatched. The CDR3 sequence is 16 residues long. CDR1 and CDR2 (germline): SGHVS, FQNEAQ. This chain's CDR3 is CASSSTGTGGTDTQYF. The CDR3 DNA is TGTGCCAGCAGTTCCACCGGGACAGGGGGCACAGATACGCAGTATTTT.

The rearrangement joins TRBV9 to TRBJ2-7; 11 nucleotides agree with TRBD1. The CDR3 is made up of 18 amino acids. V lost 4 bases and J lost 3; bases outside the gene matches: 15. Looked up from germline, CDR1 is SGDLS and CDR2 is YYNGEE. CDR3 in DNA: TGTGCCAGCAGCCCGAGCCCCCCGACCGGGACAGGGGGCTACGAGCAGTACTTC. Translating gives CASSPSPPTGTGGYEQYF.

The V gene is TRBV27, the J gene TRBJ1-5, with D possibly matching TRBD1 (5 bases). The ends were cut back, 7 bases at V and 5 bases at J, with 21 bases in the middle. Germline V gives CDR1 MNHEY, CDR2 SMNVEV (reference sequence). The CDR3 is 16 amino acids. CDR3 in amino acids: CASISSVWGDHQPQHF. CDR3 coding DNA: TGTGCCAGCATATCCTCCGTTTGGGGGGACCATCAGCCCCAGCATTTT.

This chain uses TRBV6-5 with TRBJ1-4; D is undetermined. In germline, CDR1 is MNHEY, CDR2 SVGAGI. Trimming took off 0 bases at V and 4 bases at J, with 12 bases between the two ends. The CDR3 covers 16 residues. The CDR3 sequence: CASSYSGWTHNEKLFF. In DNA, the CDR3 is TGTGCCAGCAGTTACTCGGGGTGGACTCATAATGAAAAACTGTTTTTT.

V gene TRBV29-1 combines with J gene TRBJ2-7; tentatively, D is TRBD1 (5 bases). Germline CDR1 is SQVTM and CDR2 is ANQGSEA. The CDR3 is made up of 11 amino acids. Trimming left V 5 bases short and J 3 bases short, with 8 bases between. The DNA for the CDR3 is TGCAGCGTTTCAAGGGGCTACGAGCAGTACTTC. This translates into CSVSRGYEQYF.

J is TRBJ2-1 and V is TRBV18; 7 positions match TRBD2. The germline gives CDR1 KGHSH, CDR2 LQKENI. The CDR3 totals 15 residues. With 4 bases clipped from V and 6 bases from J, the junction kept 9 bases outside the gene matches. The DNA of the CDR3 is TGTGCCAGCTCACGACTTTTCTCTAGCGGCAATGAGCAGTTCTTC. This gives the protein CASSRLFSSGNEQFF.

This chain connects TRBV6-4 to TRBJ2-2; D gene unclear. Germline values: CDR1 MRHNA, CDR2 SNTAGT. V lost 2 bases and J lost 5, with 6 bases in between. The CDR3 contains 13 residues. The CDR3 region is CASSDQATGELFF. CDR3 DNA: TGTGCCAGCAGTGACCAGGCAACCGGGGAGCTGTTTTTT.

V and J are TRBV5-1 and TRBJ1-6, with 7 bases that match TRBD1. The V gene end was trimmed by 0 bases and the J gene end by 6 bases; junction bases not matched to a gene: 12. This CDR3 spans 18 amino acids. CDR1 is SGHRS, CDR2 YFSETQ, per germline. The DNA of the CDR3 is TGCGCCAGCAGCTTGGGACAGGGAGCGGTCGGATCTAATTCACCCCTCCACTTT. The encoded protein is CASSLGQGAVGSNSPLHF.

The table lists this clone with a count of one. This chain connects TRBV20-1 to TRBJ2-3, with 7 bases lining up with TRBD1. V lost 3 bases and J lost 1; bases outside the gene matches: 4. Germline assignment: CDR1 DFQATT and CDR2 SNEGSKA (reference sequence). The CDR3 extends over 14 amino acids. The CDR3 loop reads CSASQGVRTDTQYF. The CDR3 region has the DNA TGCAGTGCTAGTCAGGGGGTCCGCACAGATACGCAGTATTTT.

The CDR3 spells CASSFVAGKAFF. As DNA, the CDR3 is TGTGCCAGCAGTTTTGTGGCGGGGAAAGCTTTCTTT. V gene TRBV27 combines with J gene TRBJ1-1, with unresolved D. The V gene's germline CDR1 is MNHEY and CDR2 SMNVEV (reference sequence). V was clipped by 3 bases and J by 9 bases, with 11 bases between them. The length of the CDR3 is 12 residues.

The chain couples TRBV28 to TRBJ2-7; 8 positions match TRBD1. J was trimmed by 3 bases and V by 8 bases; bases with no gene match: 12. Germline V gene sequence: CDR1 MDHEN, CDR2 SYDVKM. The CDR3 extends over 15 amino acids. CDR3 sequence: CASSWTGTGHYEQYF. As DNA, the CDR3 is TGTGCCAGCTCCTGGACCGGGACAGGACACTACGAGCAGTACTTC.